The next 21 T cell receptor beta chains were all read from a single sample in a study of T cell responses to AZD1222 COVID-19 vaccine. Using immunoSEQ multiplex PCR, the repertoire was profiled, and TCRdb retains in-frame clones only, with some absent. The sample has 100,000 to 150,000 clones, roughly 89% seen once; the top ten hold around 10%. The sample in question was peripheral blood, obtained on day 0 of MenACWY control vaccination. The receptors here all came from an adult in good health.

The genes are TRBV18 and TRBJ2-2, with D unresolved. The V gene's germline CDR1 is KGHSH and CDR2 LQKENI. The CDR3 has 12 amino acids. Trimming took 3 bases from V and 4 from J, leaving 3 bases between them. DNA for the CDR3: TGTGCCAGCTCACCGACCACCGGGGAGCTGTTTTTT. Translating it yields CASSPTTGELFF.

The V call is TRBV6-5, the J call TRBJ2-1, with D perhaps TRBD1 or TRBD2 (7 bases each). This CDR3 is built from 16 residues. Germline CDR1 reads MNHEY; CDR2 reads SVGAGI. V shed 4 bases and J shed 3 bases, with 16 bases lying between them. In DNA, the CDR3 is TGTGCCAGCAGTTCCAGGGGGGGGCACGGCTACAATGAGCAGTTCTTC. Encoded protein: CASSSRGGHGYNEQFF.

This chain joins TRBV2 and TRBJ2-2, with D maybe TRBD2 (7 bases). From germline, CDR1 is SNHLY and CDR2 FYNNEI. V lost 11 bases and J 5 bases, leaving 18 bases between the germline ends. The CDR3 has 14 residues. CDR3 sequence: CAGWERGGTGELFF. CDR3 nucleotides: TGTGCCGGGTGGGAAAGGGGGGGAACCGGGGAGCTGTTTTTT.

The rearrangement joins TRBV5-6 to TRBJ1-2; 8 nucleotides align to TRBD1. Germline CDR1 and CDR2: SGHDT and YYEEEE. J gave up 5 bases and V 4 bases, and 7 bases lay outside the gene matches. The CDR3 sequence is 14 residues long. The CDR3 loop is CASSTRDRTYGYTF. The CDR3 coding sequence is TGTGCCAGCAGCACCCGGGACAGGACGTATGGCTACACCTTC.

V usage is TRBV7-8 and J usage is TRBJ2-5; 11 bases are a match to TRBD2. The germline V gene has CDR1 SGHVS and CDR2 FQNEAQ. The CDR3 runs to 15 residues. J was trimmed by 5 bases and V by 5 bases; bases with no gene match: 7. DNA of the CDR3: TGTGCCAGCAGCCTAACTAGCGGGAGATCTGAGACCCAGTACTTC. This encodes CASSLTSGRSETQYF.

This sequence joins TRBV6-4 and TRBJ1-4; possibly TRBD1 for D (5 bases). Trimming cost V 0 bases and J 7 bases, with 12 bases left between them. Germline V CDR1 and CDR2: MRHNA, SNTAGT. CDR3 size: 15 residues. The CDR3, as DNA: TGTGCCAGCAGTGACTCGGGGGGTCGAGTTGAAAAACTGTTTTTT. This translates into CASSDSGGRVEKLFF.

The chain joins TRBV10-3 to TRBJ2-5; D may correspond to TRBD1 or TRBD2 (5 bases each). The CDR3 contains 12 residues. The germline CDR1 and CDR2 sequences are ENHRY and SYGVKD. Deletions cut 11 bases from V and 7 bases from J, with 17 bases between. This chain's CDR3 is CASTDPGGTQYF. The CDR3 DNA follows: TGTGCCTCGACAGATCCCGGAGGGACCCAGTACTTC.

CDR3 nucleotide sequence: TGTGCCAGCAGCCCACGATCTGGGCTCCTGTCTGTCGATGAGCAGTTCTTC. Its translation is CASSPRSGLLSVDEQFF. The V call is TRBV9, the J call TRBJ2-1; no firm D call. The germline CDR1 and CDR2 sequences are SGDLS and YYNGEE. V was clipped by 4 bases and J by 8 bases, with 25 bases between them. There are 17 residues in the CDR3.

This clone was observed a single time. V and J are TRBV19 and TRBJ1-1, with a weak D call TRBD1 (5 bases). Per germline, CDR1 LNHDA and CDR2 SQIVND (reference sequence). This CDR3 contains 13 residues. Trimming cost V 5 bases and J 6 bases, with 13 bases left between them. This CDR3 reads CASSGTQASEAFF. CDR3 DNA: TGTGCCAGTAGTGGGACTCAGGCCTCTGAAGCTTTCTTT. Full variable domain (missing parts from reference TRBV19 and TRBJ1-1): DGGITQSPKYLFRKEGQNVTLSCEQNLNHDAMYWYRQDPGQGLRLIYYSQIVNDFQKGDIAEGYSVSREKKESFPLTVTSAQKNPTAFYLCASSGTQASEAFFGQGTRLTVV.

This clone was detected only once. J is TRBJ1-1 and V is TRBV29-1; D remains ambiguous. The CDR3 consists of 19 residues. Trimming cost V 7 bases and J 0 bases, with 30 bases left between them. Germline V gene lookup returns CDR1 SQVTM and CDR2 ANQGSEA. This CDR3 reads CSAVTQATDTIMMNTEAFF. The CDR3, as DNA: TGCAGCGCAGTTACCCAGGCTACAGATACGATTATGATGAACACTGAAGCTTTCTTT.

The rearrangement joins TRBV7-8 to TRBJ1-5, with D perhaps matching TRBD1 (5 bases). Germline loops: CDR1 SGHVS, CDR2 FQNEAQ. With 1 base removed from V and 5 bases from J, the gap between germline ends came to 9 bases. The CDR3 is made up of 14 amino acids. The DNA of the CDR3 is TGTGCCAGCAGCTTAGTCGACAGTCATCAGCCCCAGCATTTT. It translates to CASSLVDSHQPQHF.

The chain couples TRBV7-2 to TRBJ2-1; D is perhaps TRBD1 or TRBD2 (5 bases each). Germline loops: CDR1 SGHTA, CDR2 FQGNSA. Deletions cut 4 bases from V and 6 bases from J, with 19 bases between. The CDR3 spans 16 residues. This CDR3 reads CASSSHPLQAGNEQFF. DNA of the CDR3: TGTGCCAGCAGCTCACACCCACTACAGGCGGGCAATGAGCAGTTCTTC.

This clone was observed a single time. Here the CDR3 DNA reads TGTGCCAGCAGTTACTCAGCGGGAAACATTCAGTACTTC. This translates into CASSYSAGNIQYF. The chain couples TRBV6-2 or TRBV6-3 to TRBJ2-4; weak D call: TRBD2 (6 bases). The V gene lost 0 bases and the J gene lost 6 bases, with 6 bases spanning the gap. The CDR3 covers 13 residues. Germline CDR1 is MNHEY and CDR2 is SVGEGT.

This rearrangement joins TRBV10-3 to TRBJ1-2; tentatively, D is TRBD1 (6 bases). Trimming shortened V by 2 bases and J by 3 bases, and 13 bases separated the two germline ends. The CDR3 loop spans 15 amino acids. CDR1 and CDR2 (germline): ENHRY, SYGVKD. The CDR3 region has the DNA TGTGCCATCAGTGAGGGGACAACCCCGTACTATGGCTACACCTTC. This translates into CAISEGTTPYYGYTF.

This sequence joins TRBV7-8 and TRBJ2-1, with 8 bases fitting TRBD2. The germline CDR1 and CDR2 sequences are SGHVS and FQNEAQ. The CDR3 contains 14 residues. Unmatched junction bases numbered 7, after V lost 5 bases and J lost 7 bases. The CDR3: CASSAREGQNEQFF. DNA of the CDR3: TGTGCCAGCAGCGCCCGGGAGGGCCAAAATGAGCAGTTCTTC. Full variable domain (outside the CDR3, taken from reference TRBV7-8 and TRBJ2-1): GAGVSQSPRYKVAKRGQDVALRCDPISGHVSLFWYQQALGQGPEFLTYFQNEAQLDKSGLPSDRFFAERPEGSVSTLKIQRTQQEDSAVYLCASSAREGQNEQFFGPGTRLTVL.

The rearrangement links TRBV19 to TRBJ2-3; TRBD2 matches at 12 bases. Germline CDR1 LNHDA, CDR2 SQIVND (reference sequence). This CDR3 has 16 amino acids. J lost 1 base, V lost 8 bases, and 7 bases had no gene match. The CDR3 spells CASSLLAGGGTDTQYF. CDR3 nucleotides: TGTGCCAGTTCCCTACTAGCGGGAGGAGGCACAGATACGCAGTATTTT.

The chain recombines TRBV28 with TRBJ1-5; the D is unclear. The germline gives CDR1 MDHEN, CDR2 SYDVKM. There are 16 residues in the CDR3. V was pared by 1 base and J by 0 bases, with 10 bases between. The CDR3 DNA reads TGTGCCAGCAGTTTATTCCCAGATAATAGCAATCAGCCCCAGCATTTT. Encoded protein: CASSLFPDNSNQPQHF.

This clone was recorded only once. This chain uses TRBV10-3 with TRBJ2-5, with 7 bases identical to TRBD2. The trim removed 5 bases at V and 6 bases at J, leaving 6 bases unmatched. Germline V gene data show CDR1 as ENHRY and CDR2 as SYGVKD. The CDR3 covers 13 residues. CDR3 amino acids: CAISPGLDQTQYF. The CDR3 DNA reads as TGTGCCATCAGTCCCGGACTAGATCAGACCCAGTACTTC.

For the CDR3, the DNA is TGCAGCGTTGGAGCAGGGCCCACTAGCACAGATACGCAGTATTTT. Its protein product is CSVGAGPTSTDTQYF. This chain links TRBV29-1 with TRBJ2-3, with D possibly being TRBD1 (5 bases). From germline, CDR1 is SQVTM and CDR2 ANQGSEA. The CDR3 has 15 residues. V was cut by 4 bases and J by 0 bases, with 14 bases left in between.

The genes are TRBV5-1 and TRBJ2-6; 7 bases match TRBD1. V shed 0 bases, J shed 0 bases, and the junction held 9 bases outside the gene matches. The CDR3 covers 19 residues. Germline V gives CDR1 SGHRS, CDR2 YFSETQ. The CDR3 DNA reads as TGCGCCAGCAGCTTGGGACAGGGCCAACCGCTCTCTGGGGCCAACGTCCTGACTTTC. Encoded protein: CASSLGQGQPLSGANVLTF.

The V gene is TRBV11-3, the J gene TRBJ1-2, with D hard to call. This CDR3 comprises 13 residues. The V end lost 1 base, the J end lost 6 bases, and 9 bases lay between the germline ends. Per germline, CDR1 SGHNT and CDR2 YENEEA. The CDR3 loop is CASSLVETNGYTF. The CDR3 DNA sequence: TGTGCCAGCAGCTTAGTCGAAACAAATGGCTACACCTTC. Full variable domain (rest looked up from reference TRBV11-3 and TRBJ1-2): EAGVVQSPRYKIIEKKQPVAFWCNPISGHNTLYWYLQNLGQGPELLIRYENEEAVDDSQLPKDRFSAERLKGVDSTLKIQPAELGDSAVYLCASSLVETNGYTFGSGTRLTVV.